The 14 T cell receptor beta chains reported below all come from one sample, sequenced in a study of T cells expressing NK-cell markers. TCRdb processed the 5' RACE reads again and assigns one entry to each CDR3 protein, with no DNA. This table lists hundreds of thousands of distinct CDR3 sequences. The sequenced sample was blood T cells: a sorted CD56 or NKG2C T cell subset, CD4+ or CD8+ T cells, or bulk PBMC T cells (not recorded which). The source of these receptors is a man aged 18 to 30 in good health.

The gene calls are TRBV20-1 and TRBJ2-1; TCRdb reports TRBD1, a call that lacks DNA to check it against. Germline V CDR1 and CDR2: DFQATT, SNEGSKA (reference sequence). The CDR3 has 18 amino acids. The CDR3 reads CSAPKDRRERGSYNEQFF.

The chain links TRBV20-1 to TRBJ2-1. CDR3 size: 18 residues. Per the germline V gene, CDR1 is DFQATT and CDR2 is SNEGSKA (reference sequence). CDR3 region: CSATNPRFSESSYNEQFF.

The chain uses TRBV10-3 and TRBJ2-7. Germline values: CDR1 ENHRY, CDR2 SYGVKD. The CDR3 has 14 amino acids. CDR3 sequence: CAISETGARYEQYF.

The chain carries TRBV7-2 and TRBJ1-4; checking the TCRdb D call of TRBD1 is not possible without DNA. This CDR3 is built from 15 residues. Germline-derived CDR1 and CDR2 are SGHTA and FQGNSA. The CDR3 spells CASSPGPATNEKLFF. Looking up the rest from reference TRBV7-2 and TRBJ1-4 gives the full variable domain: GAGVSQSPSNKVTEKGKDVELRCDPISGHTALYWYRQSLGQGLEFLIYFQGNSAPDKSGLPSDRFSAERTGGSVSTLTIQRTQQEDSAVYLCASSPGPATNEKLFFGSGTQLSVL.

The chain has TRBV6-1 and TRBJ2-5; the D call from TCRdb, TRBD2, cannot be confirmed without DNA. The CDR3 has 13 residues. CDR1 and CDR2 (germline): MNHNS, SASEGT. CDR3 region: CASSRTGTSLQYF.

The rearrangement joins TRBV12-3 or TRBV12-4 to TRBJ2-2; TCRdb picks TRBD1, but there is no DNA to check that call. The CDR3 loop spans 12 amino acids. CDR3 loop: CASSTGAGELFF.

The V and J genes are TRBV5-1 and TRBJ2-1; TCRdb lists TRBD2, though no DNA is available to test this call. The CDR3 has 19 residues. Germline lookup yields CDR1 SGHRS and CDR2 YFSETQ. CDR3: CASSPGLAGGPGSYNEQFF.

J is TRBJ2-1 and V is TRBV7-9; absent DNA, TCRdb's TRBD1 call cannot be checked. This CDR3 is built from 17 residues. Germline V CDR1 and CDR2: SEHNR, FQNEAQ (reference sequence). The CDR3 loop is CASTHRDRDSSYNEQFF.

The chain uses TRBV24-1 and TRBJ2-1; lacking DNA, the TRBD1 call made by TCRdb goes unchecked. The CDR3 has 15 residues. The germline V gene has CDR1 KGHDR and CDR2 SFDVKD. The CDR3 loop is CATSDSRGAYNEQFF.

This chain joins TRBV7-2 and TRBJ2-7; TCRdb reports TRBD1, a call that lacks DNA to check it against. Germline CDR1 and CDR2: SGHTA and FQGNSA. This CDR3 comprises 14 residues. The CDR3 here is CASSFLGQGYEQYF.

The rearrangement joins TRBV12-3 or TRBV12-4 to TRBJ2-5; as DNA is missing, the TRBD1 call by TCRdb cannot be tested. The CDR3 extends over 16 amino acids. The CDR3 here is CASGPDRGSDQETQYF.

The chain carries TRBV13 and TRBJ2-1. Germline V gene data show CDR1 as PRHDT and CDR2 as FYEKMQ (reference sequence). The CDR3 runs to 16 residues. CDR3 sequence: CASSFQRWGSYNEQFF.

V is TRBV6-1 and J is TRBJ1-5. Per the germline V gene, CDR1 is MNHNS and CDR2 is SASEGT. CDR3 length: 14 amino acids. This CDR3 reads CASSLGSGVQPQHF.

The CDR3 sequence: CSVSTAQETQYF. The chain joins TRBV20-1 to TRBJ2-5; TCRdb picks TRBD1, but there is no DNA to check that call. Per the germline V gene, CDR1 is DFQATT and CDR2 is SNEGSKA (reference sequence). The CDR3 sequence is 12 residues long.